Listed here are 29 T cell receptor beta chains from one sample, sequenced in a study of shared clonotypes between healthy human individuals. The method was immunoSEQ multiplex PCR; TCRdb's version includes in-frame clones alone and lacks a portion of them. Of under 2,000,000 clones in the sample, about 94% were seen once. Naive-designated CD8 cells lacked CD45RO, were positively enriched for CCR7, and omitted terminally differentiated effector memory CD45RA+ cells. Sequencing was carried out using naive CD8+ T cells sorted from blood. Receptor source: a man between 18 and 35 years old in good health.

The chain combines TRBV27 with TRBJ2-7; 8 nucleotides line up with TRBD2. The CDR3 contains 15 residues. Looked up from germline, CDR1 is MNHEY and CDR2 is SMNVEV (reference sequence). With 3 bases clipped from V and 2 bases from J, the junction kept 6 bases outside the gene matches. CDR3 nucleotides: TGTGCCAGCAGTTTGGGAGCGGGGGCCCCCTACGAGCAGTACTTC. Its translation is CASSLGAGAPYEQYF.

The rearrangement uses TRBV7-9 and TRBJ2-1, with D uncertain. CDR3 length: 12 residues. Deletions cut 4 bases from V and 8 bases from J, with 9 bases between. CDR1 and CDR2 from the germline V gene are SEHNR and FQNEAQ (reference sequence). CDR3 protein: CASSWDGDEQFF. Written as DNA, the CDR3 is TGTGCCAGCAGCTGGGATGGGGATGAGCAGTTCTTC.

The J gene is TRBJ1-4, the V gene TRBV21-1; TRBD1, the table's D call, lacks a check against the DNA. TRBV21-1 is annotated as a pseudogene. CDR3 size: 16 residues. Here the CDR3 reads CASIETESATNEKLFF. CDR3 sequence (DNA): TGTGCCAGCATTGAGACAGAGAGTGCAACTAATGAAAAACTGTTTTTT.

This clone came up a few times. V and J are TRBV15 and TRBJ1-2, with TRBD1 matching over 7 bases. Per the germline V gene, CDR1 is LNHNV and CDR2 is YYDKDF (reference sequence). CDR3 length: 16 residues. The junction had 11 bases not matched to a gene; V was cut back by 3 bases and J by 4 bases. The DNA for the CDR3 is TGTGCCACCAGCAGCCTACAAGGGGGCGCCGTCTATGGCTACACCTTC. Protein sequence: CATSSLQGGAVYGYTF.

The genes are TRBV6-6 and TRBJ2-3, with 8 positions matching TRBD2. The V gene's germline CDR1 is MNHNY and CDR2 SVGAGI (reference sequence). V was pared by 2 bases and J by 2 bases, with 6 bases of the junction left unmatched. This CDR3 comprises 16 residues. In DNA, the CDR3 is TGTGCCAGCAGTTACCAAGCGGGGGCCAACACAGATACGCAGTATTTT. Its translation is CASSYQAGANTDTQYF.

The rearrangement joins TRBV21-1 to TRBJ2-2; the listed D gene, TRBD2, was not tested against the DNA. TRBV21-1 is classified as a pseudogene. The CDR3 has 18 amino acids. DNA for the CDR3: TGTGCCAGCAGCCCCCGGTGGGTAACGCGGGCGAACACCGGGGAGCTGTTTTTT. The encoded protein is CASSPRWVTRANTGELFF.

The chain recombines TRBV27 with TRBJ2-7; D could derive from TRBD1 or TRBD2 (5 bases each). Trimming stripped 3 bases from V and 1 base from J, with 16 bases between. CDR3 length: 16 amino acids. Per germline, CDR1 MNHEY and CDR2 SMNVEV (reference sequence). CDR3 sequence reads: CASSFSLGPLSYEQYF. The DNA of the CDR3 is TGTGCCAGCAGTTTTTCCCTGGGACCCCTGTCCTACGAGCAGTACTTC.

The chain couples TRBV10-1 to TRBJ1-2, with TRBD1 as a possible D gene (5 bases). The CDR3 runs 13 residues. Per germline, CDR1 WNHNN and CDR2 SYGVQD (reference sequence). Trimming stripped 8 bases from V and 3 bases from J, with 13 bases between. CDR3 sequence (DNA): TGCGCCAGCCCCCCCCAGGGCCACTATGGCTACACCTTC. This gives the protein CASPPQGHYGYTF.

This chain links TRBV7-2 with TRBJ2-1; the match to TRBD2 covers 7 bases. Germline V gives CDR1 SGHTA, CDR2 FQGNSA. The V gene end was trimmed by 2 bases and the J gene end by 10 bases; junction bases not matched to a gene: 8. The CDR3 is 14 amino acids. As DNA, the CDR3 is TGTGCCAGCAGCTTAATAACTAGCGCGGGCGAGCAGTTCTTC. The encoded protein is CASSLITSAGEQFF.

V is TRBV30 and J is TRBJ1-3; possible D gene TRBD1, 5 bases. V lost 1 base and J 0 bases, leaving 22 bases between the germline ends. CDR1 is GTSNPN, CDR2 SVGIG, per germline (reference sequence). The CDR3 length is 19 residues. The CDR3 sequence: CAWSGFGGREGVSGNTIYF. The CDR3 coding sequence is TGTGCCTGGAGTGGGTTCGGAGGCAGGGAAGGGGTCTCTGGAAACACCATATATTTT.

This clone was counted once. This chain uses TRBV6-6 with TRBJ1-5; D may be TRBD1 (5 bases). CDR3 length equals 16 residues. V dropped 6 bases and J dropped 1 base, with 16 bases sitting between them. Germline CDR1 reads MNHNY; CDR2 reads SVGAGI (reference sequence). The CDR3 region is CASRRQGPRSNQPQHF. Here the CDR3 DNA reads TGTGCCAGCAGACGTCAGGGACCCAGGAGCAATCAGCCCCAGCATTTT.

The J gene is TRBJ2-3, the V gene TRBV5-6; D may be TRBD2 (5 bases). Per germline, CDR1 SGHDT and CDR2 YYEEEE. This CDR3 has 15 amino acids. Trimming pared 0 bases from V and 1 base from J, leaving 9 bases between. CDR3 coding DNA: TGTGCCAGCAGCTTGGTCCAGGAGGGCACAGATACGCAGTATTTT. Residues: CASSLVQEGTDTQYF.

With respect to this clone: The junction departs from germline at one end; a sequencing error may be responsible. The rearrangement links TRBV29-1 to TRBJ1-4; TRBD1 matches at 9 bases. CDR3 size: 11 residues. The V gene's germline CDR1 is SQVTM and CDR2 ANQGSEA. CDR3: CSVLTGGDLSF. Written as DNA, the CDR3 is TGCAGCGTCCTAACAGGGGGCGACCTCTCTTTT.

The gene calls are TRBV18 and TRBJ1-6; D is undetermined. V was pared by 5 bases and J by 0 bases, with 11 bases between. CDR1 is KGHSH and CDR2 is LQKENI in the germline V gene. The CDR3 runs 16 residues. The CDR3: CASSSAESSYNSPLHF. CDR3 sequence (DNA): TGTGCCAGCTCAAGTGCCGAGAGCTCCTATAATTCACCCCTCCACTTT. Using reference TRBV18 and TRBJ1-6 for the parts outside the CDR3, the full variable domain is NAGVMQNPRHLVRRRGQEARLRCSPMKGHSHVYWYRQLPEEGLKFMVYLQKENIIDESGMPKERFSAEFPKEGPSILRIQQVVRGDSAAYFCASSSAESSYNSPLHFGNGTRLTVT.

The V gene is TRBV5-4, the J gene TRBJ2-5; TRBD1 is a possible D gene (6 bases). Germline V gene sequence: CDR1 SGHNT, CDR2 YYREEE (reference sequence). Trimming removed 0 bases at V and 5 bases at J, with 14 bases between. The CDR3 has 15 amino acids. The CDR3 region is CASSLGNTGLETQYF. For the CDR3, the DNA is TGTGCCAGCAGCTTGGGGAACACAGGGCTGGAGACCCAGTACTTC.

The chain carries TRBV7-9 and TRBJ2-7; D is possibly TRBD1 (6 bases). Germline V gives CDR1 SEHNR, CDR2 FQNEAQ (reference sequence). The CDR3 is 14 residues long. V lost 7 bases and J lost 5, with 18 bases in between. Written as DNA, the CDR3 is TGTGCCAGCATAGGATCTGAGGGGGTGGACGAGCAGTACTTC. It encodes CASIGSEGVDEQYF.

This clone is a singleton in its sample. V gene TRBV7-9 combines with J gene TRBJ1-1, with 7 bases fitting TRBD1. CDR1 and CDR2 (germline): SEHNR, FQNEAQ (reference sequence). This CDR3 has 15 residues. J lost 1 base, V lost 5 bases, and 7 bases had no gene match. CDR3 DNA sequence: TGTGCCAGCAGCCCGTGGGACAGTAGGAACACTGAAGCTTTCTTT. Translation gives CASSPWDSRNTEAFF.

J is TRBJ1-1 and V is TRBV6-6; no firm D call. Germline loops: CDR1 MNHNY, CDR2 SVGAGI (reference sequence). V lost 6 bases and J 4 bases, leaving 6 bases between the germline ends. The length of the CDR3 is 11 residues. CDR3 nucleotide sequence: TGTGCCAGCAGCGTTGGCACTGAAGCTTTCTTT. Translated: CASSVGTEAFF.

V gene TRBV7-9 combines with J gene TRBJ2-7; 12 bases align to TRBD1. Germline-derived CDR1 and CDR2 are SEHNR and FQNEAQ (reference sequence). Trimming cost V 5 bases and J 6 bases; bases outside gene matches: 8. The CDR3 is made up of 15 amino acids. CDR3 sequence reads: CASSHSGTGGGEQYF. CDR3 bases: TGTGCCAGCAGCCATTCCGGGACAGGGGGCGGCGAGCAGTACTTC.

The genes are TRBV4-1 and TRBJ1-4; D is undetermined. The V and J ends lost 7 bases and 4 bases respectively, with 10 bases between them. The CDR3 runs to 13 residues. Germline V lookup: CDR1 MGHRA, CDR2 YSYEKL. CDR3 protein: CASTREINEKLFF. CDR3 DNA sequence: TGCGCCAGCACCCGAGAGATTAATGAAAAACTGTTTTTT.

As DNA, the CDR3 is TGTGCCTGGAGACCAGACGGGAGTAGCTCCACTGAAGCTTTCTTT. This translates into CAWRPDGSSSTEAFF. J is TRBJ1-1 and V is TRBV30; D gene unclear. Germline V gene data show CDR1 as GTSNPN and CDR2 as SVGIG (reference sequence). The CDR3 is made up of 15 amino acids. Trimming removed 3 bases at V and 4 bases at J, with 18 bases between.

This sequence joins TRBV7-8 and TRBJ1-1, with TRBD1 as a possible D gene (6 bases). This CDR3 has 16 residues. Deletions cut 5 bases from V and 4 bases from J, with 20 bases between. Germline-derived CDR1 and CDR2 are SGHVS and FQNEAQ. CDR3 bases: TGTGCCAGCAGCCATTCGACAGGAGATTGGGCCACTGAAGCTTTCTTT. It codes for CASSHSTGDWATEAFF.

On this clone: The same CDR3 arises from other DNA sequences in this sample as well. The chain is built from TRBV9 and TRBJ2-7; D assignment may be TRBD1 or TRBD2 (6 bases each). The CDR3 runs to 14 residues. CDR1 is SGDLS and CDR2 is YYNGEE in the germline V gene. The V and J ends lost 4 bases and 0 bases respectively, with 11 bases between them. The CDR3 region has the DNA TGTGCCAGCAGCTCCGGGGGCAGCTCCTACGAGCAGTACTTC. Its protein is CASSSGGSSYEQYF. Full variable domain (rest looked up from reference TRBV9 and TRBJ2-7): DSGVTQTPKHLITATGQRVTLRCSPRSGDLSVYWYQQSLDQGLQFLIQYYNGEERAKGNILERFSAQQFPDLHSELNLSSLELGDSALYFCASSSGGSSYEQYFGPGTRLTVT.

The chain employs TRBV27 and TRBJ2-1, with 7 bases fitting TRBD2. Trimming removed 3 bases from V and 10 bases from J; junction bases left unmatched: 9. Germline CDR1 reads MNHEY; CDR2 reads SMNVEV (reference sequence). This CDR3 has 14 amino acids. DNA of the CDR3: TGTGCCAGCAGTTTCATCGATTGGGAGGGAGAGCAGTTCTTC. Amino acids: CASSFIDWEGEQFF.

The chain couples TRBV7-9 to TRBJ2-3; 10 bases map to TRBD2. This CDR3 comprises 17 residues. Losses at the gene ends were 2 bases for V and 4 bases for J; bases not matched to a gene: 9. Looked up from germline, CDR1 is SEHNR and CDR2 is FQNEAQ (reference sequence). The CDR3 DNA follows: TGTGCCAGCAGCTTAACTCTAGCGGGAGTGATGTCAGATACGCAGTATTTT. Its protein product is CASSLTLAGVMSDTQYF.

With regard to this clone: Other nucleotide sequences from this sample produce the same CDR3. The chain uses TRBV28 and TRBJ2-7; D not certain. CDR3 length equals 13 residues. Germline values: CDR1 MDHEN, CDR2 SYDVKM. V lost 2 bases and J lost 0, with 5 bases in between. The CDR3 region is CASSLADSYEQYF. CDR3 in DNA: TGTGCCAGCAGTTTAGCGGACTCCTACGAGCAGTACTTC.

The chain combines TRBV28 with TRBJ2-7; D possibly matches TRBD1 or TRBD2 (5 bases each). V was shortened by 4 bases and J by 0 bases, with 13 bases between the two germline ends. CDR1 MDHEN and CDR2 SYDVKM come from the germline V gene. This CDR3 contains 15 residues. CDR3 DNA sequence: TGTGCCAGCAGTTCCCGGGACGGTAGCTCCTACGAGCAGTACTTC. Amino acids: CASSSRDGSSYEQYF.

The table lists this clone with a count of one. The identical CDR3 is also encoded by other nucleotide sequences in the sample. This chain uses TRBV7-9 with TRBJ1-6; possible D gene TRBD1, 5 bases. The CDR3 runs 14 residues. The germline CDR1 and CDR2 sequences are SEHNR and FQNEAQ (reference sequence). V was trimmed by 5 bases and J by 8 bases, leaving 13 bases between them. Here the CDR3 reads CASSLVGGDSPLHF. In DNA form, the CDR3 reads TGTGCCAGCAGCCTAGTTGGGGGGGATTCACCCCTCCACTTT.

This clone was found once. The chain employs TRBV9 and TRBJ2-1; D not certain. The CDR3 has 13 residues. Looked up from germline, CDR1 is SGDLS and CDR2 is YYNGEE. The V end lost 0 bases, the J end lost 7 bases, and 8 bases lay between the germline ends. As DNA, the CDR3 is TGTGCCAGCAGCGTAGATTCTGTGAATGAGCAGTTCTTC. It codes for CASSVDSVNEQFF.